The T cell receptor (beta chain) under discussion was sequenced for a study of primary melanoma T cells and metastatic recurrence (dated by TCRdb to about 2020). Context from the whole study: The cohort was made up of roughly 190 primary melanomas of stage T2 to T4, with thickness greater than 1 mm. Whether T-cell fraction and T-cell repertoire clonality in primary melanoma tumors predicted patient outcome was tested in the study. The T-cell fraction measured by TCR beta sequencing was weighed against progression-free survival, the clinical outcome chosen for the comparison. The sequencing-derived T-cell fraction was compared with histopathological grading of tumor-infiltrating lymphocytes. Overall results and qualifications from the work: Progression-free survival prediction was reportedly improved more by adding T-cell fraction to tumor thickness than by adding any other histopathological variable. Progression-free survival was reportedly predicted by the tumor T-cell fraction independently of thickness, ulceration, mitotic rate and age. Protection appeared to be conferred by a T-cell fraction above 20% regardless of ulceration status, mitotic rate or nodal disease. The authors presented an effective T-cell-mediated antitumor response in primary melanoma only as a suggestion and not as a demonstrated mechanism.

Receptor amplification or capture employed the immunoSEQ multiplex PCR assay. Primary melanoma tumor tissue was subjected to high-throughput sequencing of the T-cell receptor beta chain. Concerning the study's data processing: TCRB CDR3 sharing between samples and the distribution of insertions and deletions were included in the repertoire analyses. The predictive value of the T-cell fraction was ranked against histopathological variables by a gradient-boosted model. TCRdb mirrors the immuneACCESS table, restricted to in-frame sequences. Some clones are absent from its copies; in checked studies, under half trace to an unresolved V gene, and the reason for the others is unknown. Clone size and the V and J calls come from that table; the DNA yielded D and trimming. Here the sample has a few thousand clones; almost 85% occur a single time. The leading ten clones occupy 20% to 25% of the sample. Each patient's primary melanoma had been surgically resected and was viewed as potentially curable, though still at risk of metastatic recurrence.

In regard to this clone: Its cognate antigen has yet to be identified. No much larger clonotype is one base removed from it; base qualities were not supplied.

The sequencing sample was made of melanoma tumor tissue. The origin of this receptor is a human donor with melanoma.

The DNA sequence is given as TGTGCCATCAGTGAGAGCGGACTAGCGGGAGCCAATGAGCAGTTCTTC. Translated, it reads CAISESGLAGANEQFF. The V gene is TRBV10-3 and the J gene is TRBJ2-1; a stretch of 13 junction bases matches TRBD2. The CDR3 starts with the cysteine, ends with the phenylalanine, and has 16 residues. Just CDR3 DNA is preserved here, 48 bases in frame from base 1. The germline V gene provides CDR1 ENHRY and CDR2 SYGVKD. Here V drops 2 bases and J drops 6 bases, and the junction holds 4 bases not matched to any gene.